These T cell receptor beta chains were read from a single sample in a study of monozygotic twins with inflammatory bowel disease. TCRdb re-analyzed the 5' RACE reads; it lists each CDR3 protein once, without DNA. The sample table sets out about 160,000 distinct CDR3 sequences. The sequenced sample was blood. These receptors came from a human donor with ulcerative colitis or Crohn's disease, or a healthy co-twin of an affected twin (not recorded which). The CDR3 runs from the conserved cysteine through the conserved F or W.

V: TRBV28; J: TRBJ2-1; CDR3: CASSFAGGSYNEQFF
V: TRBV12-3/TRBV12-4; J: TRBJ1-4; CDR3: CASSSWPDDEKLFF
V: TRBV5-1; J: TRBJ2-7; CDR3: CASSADRPYEQYF
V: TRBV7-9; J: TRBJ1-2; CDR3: CASSPDSYYGYTF
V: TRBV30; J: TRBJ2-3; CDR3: CAWSLGLAGILTQYF
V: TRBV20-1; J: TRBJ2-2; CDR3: CSANGLASGRNTGELFF
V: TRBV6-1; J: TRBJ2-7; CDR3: CASREWDFRFWGEQYF
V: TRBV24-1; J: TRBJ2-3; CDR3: CATSDFPTGWTDTQYF
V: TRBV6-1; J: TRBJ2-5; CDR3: CASKEQGAGETQYF
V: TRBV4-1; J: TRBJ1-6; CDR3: CASRGFGDNSPLHF
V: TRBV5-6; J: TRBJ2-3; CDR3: CASSSEAGGRTDTQYF
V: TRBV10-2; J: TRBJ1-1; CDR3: CASRGLVNTEAFF
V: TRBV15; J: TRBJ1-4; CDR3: CATSRDREGLRFF
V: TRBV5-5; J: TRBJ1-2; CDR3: CASSSPGQGGGYTF
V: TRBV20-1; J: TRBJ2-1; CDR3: CSASGGRFHNEQFF
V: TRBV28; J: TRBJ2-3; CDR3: CASSLAGPDTQYF
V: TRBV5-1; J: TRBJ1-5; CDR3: CASSLERDQPQHF
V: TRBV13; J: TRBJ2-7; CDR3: CASSLVRKSKGGDEQYF
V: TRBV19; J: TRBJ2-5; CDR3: CASSIGGRGPGPETQYF
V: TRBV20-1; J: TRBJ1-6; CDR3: CSARQAGPFSPLHF
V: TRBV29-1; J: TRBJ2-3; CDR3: CSVEGVQGFTDTQYF
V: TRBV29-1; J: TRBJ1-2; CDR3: CSVEASGADGYTF
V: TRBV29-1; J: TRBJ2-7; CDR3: CSVEGRGPREQYF
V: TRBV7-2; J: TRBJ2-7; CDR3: CASSLGGPSWF
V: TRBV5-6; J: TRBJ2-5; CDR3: CASSLAGPGGGETQYF
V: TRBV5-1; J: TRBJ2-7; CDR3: CASSLVRGRRNEQYF
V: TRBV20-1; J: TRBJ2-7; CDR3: CSARDPGRVDYEQYF
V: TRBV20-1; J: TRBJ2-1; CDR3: CSARAAREGRYNEQFF
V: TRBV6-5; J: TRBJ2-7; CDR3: CASSYRVGTSGAYEQYF